This T cell receptor (beta chain) was obtained from a study of cytomegalovirus exposure and HLA in healthy donors. Comment on this clone: Its matching antigen is unknown.

Points from the study as a whole: Later analysis placed DRB1 highest and HLA-C lowest in TCR association rates, which differed by HLA locus.

The CDR3 spans 14 residues. J lost 3 bases, V lost 5 bases, and 6 bases had no gene match. Germline V gene data show CDR1 as GTSNPN and CDR2 as SVGIG (reference sequence). The PCR used 60 Vbeta and 13 Jbeta primers. Repertoires were generated with immunoSEQ multiplex PCR, while TCRdb's copy carries only in-frame clones and drops some. The repertoire holds over 150,000 clones, with roughly 80% as singletons. This TCR came from a man between 25 and 39 years old in good health and CMV-seropositive. The material sequenced was PBMCs. The rearrangement uses TRBV30 and TRBJ1-5; 8 bases fit TRBD1. The CDR3 is CAWADRVDNQPQHF. The CDR3 DNA reads TGTGCCTGGGCGGACAGGGTCGACAATCAGCCCCAGCATTTT.